These 6 T cell receptor beta chains share one sample of origin, sequenced in a study of siplizumab effects on memory and regulatory T cells. The data were produced by immunoSEQ multiplex PCR, yet TCRdb's version contains in-frame clones alone and is incomplete. The sample has nearly 95,000 clones; 94% are singletons. The sequenced sample consisted of non-Treg CD4+ T cells sorted from blood. The receptors were gathered from a human donor in good health.

As concerns this clone: Other DNA sequences in the sample encode the same CDR3. The V gene is TRBV9, the J gene TRBJ2-5, with 10 bases matching TRBD1. This CDR3 is built from 14 residues. Germline V gives CDR1 SGDLS, CDR2 YYNGEE. V lost 0 bases to trimming and J lost 5 bases; unmatched junction nucleotides: 1. The CDR3 nucleotides read TGTGCCAGCAGCGTAGGACAGGGGGCCGAGACCCAGTACTTC. This translates into CASSVGQGAETQYF.

The rearrangement uses TRBV6-5 and TRBJ2-1; 10 nucleotides match TRBD2. V lost 5 bases, J lost 4 bases, and 5 bases stayed unmatched. Germline CDR1 and CDR2: MNHEY and SVGAGI. The CDR3 runs 15 residues. The CDR3: CASSLAGVSYNEQFF. CDR3 nucleotides: TGTGCCAGCAGTCTAGCGGGAGTGTCTTACAATGAGCAGTTCTTC.

This chain joins TRBV2 and TRBJ2-6; no clear D gene. With 2 bases removed from V and 2 bases from J, the gap between germline ends came to 10 bases. From germline, CDR1 is SNHLY and CDR2 FYNNEI. The length of the CDR3 is 16 residues. The DNA for the CDR3 is TGTGCCAGCAGTGAACTCGGTGGACCTGGGGCCAACGTCCTGACTTTC. Translation: CASSELGGPGANVLTF. The full variable domain, in which reference TRBV2 and TRBJ2-6 provide the parts outside the CDR3, is EPEVTQTPSHQVTQMGQEVILRCVPISNHLYFYWYRQILGQKVEFLVSFYNNEISEKSEIFDDQFSVERPDGSNFTLKIRSTKLEDSAMYFCASSELGGPGANVLTFGAGSRLTVL.

Only a few counts were recorded for this clone. V gene TRBV18 combines with J gene TRBJ1-5; D unclear. Germline V gene data show CDR1 as KGHSH and CDR2 as LQKENI. This CDR3 spans 14 amino acids. The V and J ends lost 2 bases and 4 bases respectively, with 9 bases between them. The CDR3 nucleotides read TGTGCCAGCTCACCAAAGGACGGGAATCAGCCCCAGCATTTT. It yields the protein CASSPKDGNQPQHF.

V is TRBV9 and J is TRBJ1-3; TRBD1 aligns across 8 bases. Germline V gene lookup returns CDR1 SGDLS and CDR2 YYNGEE. This CDR3 region has 16 residues. V lost 3 bases to trimming and J lost 2 bases; unmatched junction nucleotides: 7. CDR3 sequence: CASSATGALPGNTIYF. The CDR3 DNA reads TGTGCCAGCAGCGCGACAGGGGCCTTACCTGGAAACACCATATATTTT.

The chain recombines TRBV5-1 with TRBJ1-5; D is unclear. Germline values: CDR1 SGHRS, CDR2 YFSETQ. V lost 0 bases, J lost 0 bases, and 7 bases lay in between. CDR3 length: 15 residues. The CDR3 loop reads CASSLGDFSNQPQHF. Written as DNA, the CDR3 is TGCGCCAGCAGCTTGGGAGATTTTAGCAATCAGCCCCAGCATTTT.